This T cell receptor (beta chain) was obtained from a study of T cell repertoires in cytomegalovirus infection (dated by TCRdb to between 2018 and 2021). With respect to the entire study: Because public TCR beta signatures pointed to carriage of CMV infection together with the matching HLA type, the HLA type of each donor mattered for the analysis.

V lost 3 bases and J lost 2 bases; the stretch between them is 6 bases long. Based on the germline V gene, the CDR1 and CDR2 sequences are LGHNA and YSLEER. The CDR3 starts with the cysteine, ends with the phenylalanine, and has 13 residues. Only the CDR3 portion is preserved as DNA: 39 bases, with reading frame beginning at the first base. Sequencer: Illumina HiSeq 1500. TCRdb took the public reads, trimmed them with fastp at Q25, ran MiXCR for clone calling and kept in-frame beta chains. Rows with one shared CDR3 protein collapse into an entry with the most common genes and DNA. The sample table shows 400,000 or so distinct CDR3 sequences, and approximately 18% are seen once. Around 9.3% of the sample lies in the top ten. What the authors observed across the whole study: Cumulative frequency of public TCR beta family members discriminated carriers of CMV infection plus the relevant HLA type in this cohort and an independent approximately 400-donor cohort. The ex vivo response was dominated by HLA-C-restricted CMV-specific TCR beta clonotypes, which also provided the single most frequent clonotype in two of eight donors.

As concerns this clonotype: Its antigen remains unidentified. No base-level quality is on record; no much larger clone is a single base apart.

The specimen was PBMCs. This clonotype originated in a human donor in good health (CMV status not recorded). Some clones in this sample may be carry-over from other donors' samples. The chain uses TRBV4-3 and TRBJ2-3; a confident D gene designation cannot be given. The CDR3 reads CASSQVVTDTQYF. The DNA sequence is TGCGCCAGCAGCCAGGTTGTCACAGATACGCAGTATTTT.